Listed below are T cell receptor beta chains from one sample, sequenced in a study of T cell changes during pregnancy in multiple sclerosis. The repertoire was sequenced with immunoSEQ multiplex PCR; TCRdb's copy has only in-frame clones and lacks some. Of about 66,000 clones listed, 91% were seen once; the top ten hold roughly 5.7%. Sequences were derived from CD8+ T cells from peripheral blood mononuclear cells, sampled before pregnancy. Receptor source: a female donor with multiple sclerosis, enrolled in a pregnancy study. Each CDR3 is given with its conserved first and last residue. D genes are given only for firm matches. Only some rows state a clone size, as once, few, many or a class for expanded clones.

j_call v_call d_call clone_size cdr3_aa cdr3_nt
TRBJ1-5 TRBV6-5 NA NA CASSPFGGAQPQHF TGTGCCAGCAGTCCCTTTGGGGGGGCTCAGCCCCAGCATTTT
TRBJ2-1 TRBV6-5 TRBD2 NA CASSYASGGNDEQFF TGTGCCAGCAGTTACGCTAGCGGGGGGAACGATGAGCAGTTCTTC
TRBJ1-2 TRBV4-1 NA NA CASSQVAGRDYTF TGCGCCAGCAGCCAAGTGGCAGGGAGGGACTACACCTTC
TRBJ1-5 TRBV15 TRBD1 NA CATSRGRDRGSQPQHF TGTGCCACCAGCAGAGGCCGGGACAGGGGGTCTCAGCCCCAGCATTTT
TRBJ2-7 TRBV30 TRBD1 NA CAWSTGTGGKDEQYF TGTGCCTGGAGTACCGGGACAGGGGGCAAGGACGAGCAGTACTTC
TRBJ1-2 TRBV6-5 TRBD1 NA CASSYSEGAKGYTF TGTGCCAGCAGTTACTCAGAGGGGGCAAAAGGCTACACCTTC
TRBJ2-3 TRBV4-2 TRBD2 once CASSQEISGGTDTQYF TGTGCCAGCAGCCAAGAAATTAGCGGGGGCACAGATACGCAGTATTTT
TRBJ2-7 TRBV6-5 TRBD1 NA CASSYSGTGGEQYF TGTGCCAGCAGTTACTCCGGGACAGGGGGCGAGCAGTACTTC
TRBJ2-5 TRBV27 NA NA CASSPPPTRFRQETQYF TGTGCCAGCAGTCCCCCCCCGACTAGATTTCGGCAAGAGACCCAGTACTTC
TRBJ2-1 TRBV19 NA NA CASSFLALGEQFF TGTGCCAGTAGTTTTCTAGCCCTAGGTGAGCAGTTCTTC
TRBJ2-5 TRBV27 TRBD2 NA CASSPWEGRETQYF TGTGCCAGCAGCCCCTGGGAGGGAAGGGAGACCCAGTACTTC
TRBJ2-1 TRBV9 TRBD2 NA CASSVVAGGKNEQFF TGTGCCAGCAGCGTAGTAGCGGGGGGGAAAAATGAGCAGTTCTTC
TRBJ1-2 TRBV9 NA NA CASSEGGGVGAGGYTF TGTGCCAGCAGCGAGGGAGGCGGGGTGGGCGCAGGCGGCTACACCTTC
TRBJ2-5 TRBV13 TRBD2 NA CASSLRTSGTEETQYF TGTGCCAGCAGCCTGAGGACTAGCGGGACTGAAGAGACCCAGTACTTC
TRBJ1-2 TRBV5-4 TRBD1 NA CASSHRDSPPDGYTF TGTGCCAGCAGCCACCGGGACAGTCCACCAGATGGCTACACCTTC
TRBJ2-3 TRBV2 NA NA CASSGSWDLNTDTQYF TGTGCCAGCAGTGGATCCTGGGACTTAAACACAGATACGCAGTATTTT
TRBJ1-4 TRBV5-1 TRBD1 NA CASSEHQGAEREKLFF TGCGCCAGCAGCGAACACCAGGGGGCAGAAAGGGAAAAACTGTTTTTT
TRBJ2-7 TRBV4-2 NA NA CASRGDSYEQYF TGTGCCAGCAGAGGGGACTCCTACGAGCAGTACTTC
TRBJ1-1 TRBV5-1 NA NA CASSLNLNTEAFF TGCGCCAGCAGCTTAAACTTGAACACTGAAGCTTTCTTT
TRBJ1-1 TRBV6-6 TRBD1 NA CASSLQGVTSEAFF TGTGCCAGCAGTCTCCAGGGGGTAACGTCAGAAGCTTTCTTT
TRBJ1-2 TRBV5-1 TRBD1 NA CASVGDRGYGYTF TGCGCCAGCGTAGGGGACAGGGGTTATGGCTACACCTTC
TRBJ1-1 TRBV7-9 NA NA CASSRENTEAFF TGTGCCAGCAGCCGAGAAAACACTGAAGCTTTCTTT
TRBJ2-7 TRBV6-1 NA NA CASSEAKHRAVSYEQYF TGTGCCAGCAGTGAGGCGAAACACAGGGCGGTGTCCTACGAGCAGTACTTC
TRBJ2-3 TRBV7-8 NA NA CASSLPPDFTDTQYF TGTGCCAGCAGCTTACCCCCGGACTTTACAGATACGCAGTATTTT
TRBJ2-1 TRBV10-2 NA NA CASSAGLSQFF TGCGCCAGCAGTGCAGGTTTATCGCAGTTCTTC
TRBJ2-5 TRBV5-6 NA NA CASSPNKETQYF TGTGCCAGCAGTCCCAACAAAGAGACCCAGTACTTC
TRBJ2-2 TRBV7-6 NA NA CASSRHKGLVEELFF TGTGCCAGCAGCCGACACAAGGGGCTGGTCGAGGAGCTGTTTTTT
TRBJ1-1 TRBV5-1 NA NA CASSLSPQGQGIGGNTEAFF TGCGCCAGCAGCTTGAGCCCCCAGGGGCAGGGGATTGGAGGGAACACTGAAGCTTTCTTT
TRBJ1-4 TRBV6-6 TRBD1 NA CASSMTGASEKLFF TGTGCCAGCAGTATGACAGGGGCAAGTGAAAAACTGTTTTTT
TRBJ1-2 TRBV6-5 NA NA CASSYQQGYYGYTF TGTGCCAGCAGTTACCAACAGGGCTACTATGGCTACACCTTC
TRBJ2-7 TRBV9 TRBD1 NA CASSAFGTGLYEQYF TGTGCCAGCAGCGCGTTCGGGACAGGGCTCTACGAGCAGTACTTC
TRBJ2-3 TRBV9 NA NA CASSPSLGGTDTQYF TGTGCCAGCAGCCCCTCGCTTGGCGGAACAGATACGCAGTATTTT
TRBJ1-1 TRBV6-1 NA once CASSAQGLMNTEAFF TGTGCCAGCAGTGCCCAGGGGCTGATGAACACTGAAGCTTTCTTT
TRBJ2-3 TRBV4-2 NA once CASIDRGDTDTQYF TGTGCCAGCATCGACCGCGGGGACACAGATACGCAGTATTTT
TRBJ2-3 TRBV2 TRBD1 NA CASSGTGEIRDTQYF TGTGCCAGCAGTGGGACAGGGGAGATACGAGATACGCAGTATTTT
TRBJ2-3 TRBV13 NA NA CASSQLRGTSTDTQYF TGTGCCAGCAGTCAACTCCGGGGGACTAGCACAGATACGCAGTATTTT